These 23 T cell receptor beta chains originate from one sample sequenced in a study of blood T cell repertoires in COVID-19. Assay used: immunoSEQ multiplex PCR; TCRdb lists only in-frame clones, some missing. Here the sample spans roughly 150,000 clones, about four fifths being singletons. The sample consisted of peripheral blood. These receptors came from a man in his sixties with active or convalescent COVID-19.

This clone was observed a single time. Other DNA sequences in this sample translate to the same CDR3. V and J are TRBV5-1 and TRBJ2-7; D is undetermined. From germline, CDR1 is SGHRS and CDR2 YFSETQ. CDR3 length: 13 amino acids. The V gene lost 0 bases and the J gene lost 4 bases, with 8 bases spanning the gap. Here the CDR3 reads CASSLGQVYEQYF. CDR3 sequence (DNA): TGCGCCAGCAGCTTGGGGCAGGTTTACGAGCAGTACTTC. Full variable domain (rest looked up from reference TRBV5-1 and TRBJ2-7): KAGVTQTPRYLIKTRGQQVTLSCSPISGHRSVSWYQQTPGQGLQFLFEYFSETQRNKGNFPGRFSGRQFSNSRSEMNVSTLELGDSALYLCASSLGQVYEQYFGPGTRLTVT.

This chain uses TRBV2 with TRBJ1-4, with TRBD1 identical over 10 bases. Trimming took 6 bases from V and 8 from J; bases not matched to a gene: 6. The germline V gene encodes CDR1 SNHLY and CDR2 FYNNEI. This CDR3 has 14 amino acids. CDR3 in DNA: TGTGCCAGCAGGGGGGACAGGGGTCTAGAAAAACTGTTTTTT. It translates to CASRGDRGLEKLFF.

J is TRBJ2-7 and V is TRBV25-1, with D perhaps TRBD2 (6 bases). CDR1 and CDR2 from the germline V gene are MGHDK and SYGVNS. The CDR3 loop spans 13 amino acids. The V gene lost 3 bases and the J gene lost 8 bases, with 14 bases spanning the gap. The CDR3, as DNA: TGTGCCAGCAGTGACTCGACTAGGATCCAGCAGTACTTC. It specifies CASSDSTRIQQYF.

This rearrangement joins TRBV29-1 to TRBJ1-1, with D tentatively TRBD1 (5 bases). Germline values: CDR1 SQVTM, CDR2 ANQGSEA. The CDR3 extends over 13 amino acids. For the CDR3, the DNA is TGCGGCGCCACAAGGTCCGGGGGCACTGAAGCTTTCTTT. Protein sequence: CGATRSGGTEAFF.

This clone was counted between two and nine times. The rearrangement uses TRBV4-2 and TRBJ1-5; 12 nucleotides align to TRBD1. V shed 4 bases, J shed 7 bases, and the junction held 5 bases outside the gene matches. The CDR3 is 15 amino acids. From germline, CDR1 is LGHNA and CDR2 YNFKEQ. CDR3 amino acids: CASSRGQGARQPQHF. CDR3 nucleotide sequence: TGTGCCAGCAGCCGGGGACAGGGGGCGCGACAGCCCCAGCATTTT.

The chain uses TRBV7-8 and TRBJ2-5, with 10 nucleotides matching TRBD2. The trim removed 3 bases at V and 5 bases at J, leaving 9 bases unmatched. Germline V gene data show CDR1 as SGHVS and CDR2 as FQNEAQ. The CDR3 is 16 residues long. Here the CDR3 DNA reads TGTGCCAGCAGCTTCTACTCAGCGGGGGGGCCTGAGACCCAGTACTTC. It translates to CASSFYSAGGPETQYF.

As for this clone: This sample also contains other DNA sequences that code for the same CDR3. The chain employs TRBV6-5 and TRBJ2-1, with TRBD2 matching over 9 bases. The length of the CDR3 is 14 residues. CDR1 and CDR2 from the germline V gene are MNHEY and SVGAGI. The V and J ends lost 6 bases and 3 bases, in that order; junction bases with no gene match: 3. The CDR3 DNA follows: TGTGCCAGCAGGGGGACTAGCAGCTACAATGAGCAGTTCTTC. This sequence encodes CASRGTSSYNEQFF.

This clone appeared a few times. The chain recombines TRBV2 with TRBJ1-1; no clear D. Germline V lookup: CDR1 SNHLY, CDR2 FYNNEI. The CDR3 extends over 13 amino acids. Trimming pared 4 bases from V and 1 base from J, leaving 7 bases between. In nucleotides, the CDR3 is TGTGCCAGCAGTGTACAGTGGAACACTGAAGCTTTCTTT. It specifies CASSVQWNTEAFF.

The chain links TRBV29-1 to TRBJ1-1; TRBD1 might be the D (5 bases). The CDR3 extends over 13 amino acids. V lost 4 bases, J lost 5 bases, and 14 bases lay in between. CDR1 SQVTM and CDR2 ANQGSEA come from the germline V gene. CDR3 bases: TGCAGCGTTGTCAGGGAGGTTGTAACTGAAGCTTTCTTT. It is translated as CSVVREVVTEAFF.

The chain is built from TRBV10-1 and TRBJ2-7, with D maybe TRBD2 (7 bases). The CDR3 spans 16 residues. CDR1 is WNHNN and CDR2 is SYGVQD in the germline V gene (reference sequence). V was shortened by 0 bases and J by 3 bases, with 15 bases between the two germline ends. The CDR3 DNA is TGCGCCAGCAGTGAGTCGACGGCGGGGGCAATCTACGAGCAGTACTTC. As protein: CASSESTAGAIYEQYF.

This clone was picked up one time. The chain uses TRBV6-6 and TRBJ1-6; 8 bases fit TRBD1. This CDR3 comprises 13 residues. Trimming took 7 bases from V and 10 from J; bases not matched to a gene: 6. CDR1 is MNHNY and CDR2 is SVGAGI in the germline V gene (reference sequence). CDR3 in amino acids: CASKGQVASPLHF. Here the CDR3 DNA reads TGTGCCAGCAAGGGACAGGTTGCCTCACCCCTCCACTTT.

This chain joins TRBV7-2 and TRBJ2-2, with D possibly TRBD1 on 6 matching bases. V lost 4 bases to trimming and J lost 8 bases, with 14 bases between them. The CDR3 contains 14 residues. Germline V gene lookup returns CDR1 SGHTA and CDR2 FQGNSA. The CDR3 region is CASSSQPGQGELFF. DNA of the CDR3: TGTGCCAGCAGCTCGCAGCCCGGACAGGGGGAGCTGTTTTTT.

The V call is TRBV24-1, the J call TRBJ2-3; D may be TRBD1 (6 bases). Germline V gene lookup returns CDR1 KGHDR and CDR2 SFDVKD. The V end lost 7 bases, the J end lost 0 bases, and 16 bases lay between the germline ends. This CDR3 spans 16 amino acids. DNA of the CDR3: TGTGCCACCAGGGGGGCAAGTCCTACTAGCACAGATACGCAGTATTTT. This codes for CATRGASPTSTDTQYF.

This clone has just a few counts. The V gene is TRBV5-1, the J gene TRBJ1-3; D gene unclear. CDR3 length equals 13 residues. Germline assignment: CDR1 SGHRS and CDR2 YFSETQ. Trimming cost V 3 bases and J 3 bases, with 7 bases left between them. This CDR3 reads CASSSALGNTIYF. CDR3 sequence (DNA): TGCGCCAGCAGCTCCGCGCTTGGAAACACCATATATTTT.

This clone was counted once. V is TRBV27 and J is TRBJ1-2; D is perhaps TRBD1 (5 bases). The CDR3 length is 15 residues. Germline loops: CDR1 MNHEY, CDR2 SMNVEV (reference sequence). Trimming shortened V by 4 bases and J by 8 bases, and 20 bases separated the two germline ends. The CDR3 nucleotides are TGTGCCAGCAGTTCCGGGACGTCGCCTGGGGGGGGCTACACCTTC. It yields the protein CASSSGTSPGGGYTF.

The chain joins TRBV29-1 to TRBJ1-1, with a weak D call TRBD1 (5 bases). The CDR3 runs to 12 residues. Per germline, CDR1 SQVTM and CDR2 ANQGSEA. V lost 7 bases and J 1 base, leaving 10 bases between the germline ends. CDR3 loop: CSGSTGNTEAFF. The CDR3 DNA reads TGCAGCGGGTCTACAGGGAACACTGAAGCTTTCTTT.

The genes are TRBV18 and TRBJ2-7, with TRBD1 matching 7 bases. Trimming removed 6 bases from V and 7 bases from J; junction bases left unmatched: 15. CDR1 and CDR2 from the germline V gene are KGHSH and LQKENI. The CDR3 is 15 amino acids. The DNA for the CDR3 is TGTGCCAGCTCGGCCCGACGAGGGGGCTCGGGAGAGCAGTACTTC. This translates into CASSARRGGSGEQYF.

The chain is built from TRBV27 and TRBJ2-1, with 9 bases matching TRBD1. Trimming cost V 6 bases and J 9 bases; bases outside gene matches: 12. The CDR3 spans 15 residues. Per germline, CDR1 MNHEY and CDR2 SMNVEV (reference sequence). The DNA for the CDR3 is TGTGCCAGCAGCCTGGACAGGGGCCCTTGGAGTGAGCAGTTCTTC. Encoded protein: CASSLDRGPWSEQFF.

The V gene is TRBV20-1, the J gene TRBJ2-7, with TRBD2 identical over 9 bases. CDR3 length: 15 residues. After removal of 3 bases from V and 3 bases from J, the junction contained 9 bases not matched to a gene. Germline V gives CDR1 DFQATT, CDR2 SNEGSKA (reference sequence). The CDR3 is CSASGPGTSSYEQYF. CDR3 bases: TGCAGTGCTAGTGGGCCGGGGACTAGCAGCTACGAGCAGTACTTC.

V and J are TRBV18 and TRBJ1-3; maybe TRBD1 (6 bases). The CDR3 is made up of 15 amino acids. Trimming took off 6 bases at V and 0 bases at J, with 12 bases between the two ends. Germline V gene lookup returns CDR1 KGHSH and CDR2 LQKENI. This chain's CDR3 is CASSPPGVSGNTIYF. DNA for the CDR3: TGTGCCAGCTCCCCCCCAGGGGTCTCTGGAAACACCATATATTTT. Looking up the rest from reference TRBV18 and TRBJ1-3 gives the full variable domain: NAGVMQNPRHLVRRRGQEARLRCSPMKGHSHVYWYRQLPEEGLKFMVYLQKENIIDESGMPKERFSAEFPKEGPSILRIQQVVRGDSAAYFCASSPPGVSGNTIYFGEGSWLTVV.

This clone appeared once. The chain combines TRBV28 with TRBJ2-7; perhaps TRBD1 as D (5 bases). The CDR3 covers 15 residues. Germline CDR1 and CDR2: MDHEN and SYDVKM. Between the trimmed V and J ends, which lost 6 bases and 3 bases, there was a span of 18 bases. The CDR3 region has the DNA TGTGCCAGCAGCACTTCAGGGCAGGAACGCTACGAGCAGTACTTC. It specifies CASSTSGQERYEQYF.

This clone was counted once. The chain recombines TRBV19 with TRBJ1-2, with 8 positions matching TRBD1. The CDR3 runs to 12 residues. CDR1 is LNHDA and CDR2 is SQIVND in the germline V gene (reference sequence). V trimming: 7 bases; J trimming: 8 bases; junction bases outside the gene matches: 6. The CDR3 coding sequence is TGTGCCAGTAAAACAGGGGGAGAGGGCTACACCTTC. It translates to CASKTGGEGYTF.

J is TRBJ1-5 and V is TRBV2; 7 bases match TRBD1. J lost 2 bases, V lost 8 bases, and 6 bases had no gene match. Germline assignment: CDR1 SNHLY and CDR2 FYNNEI. This CDR3 has 14 amino acids. The CDR3, as DNA: TGTGCCAGCTCAGGGGGATCTGGCAATCAGCCCCAGCATTTT. Its translation is CASSGGSGNQPQHF.